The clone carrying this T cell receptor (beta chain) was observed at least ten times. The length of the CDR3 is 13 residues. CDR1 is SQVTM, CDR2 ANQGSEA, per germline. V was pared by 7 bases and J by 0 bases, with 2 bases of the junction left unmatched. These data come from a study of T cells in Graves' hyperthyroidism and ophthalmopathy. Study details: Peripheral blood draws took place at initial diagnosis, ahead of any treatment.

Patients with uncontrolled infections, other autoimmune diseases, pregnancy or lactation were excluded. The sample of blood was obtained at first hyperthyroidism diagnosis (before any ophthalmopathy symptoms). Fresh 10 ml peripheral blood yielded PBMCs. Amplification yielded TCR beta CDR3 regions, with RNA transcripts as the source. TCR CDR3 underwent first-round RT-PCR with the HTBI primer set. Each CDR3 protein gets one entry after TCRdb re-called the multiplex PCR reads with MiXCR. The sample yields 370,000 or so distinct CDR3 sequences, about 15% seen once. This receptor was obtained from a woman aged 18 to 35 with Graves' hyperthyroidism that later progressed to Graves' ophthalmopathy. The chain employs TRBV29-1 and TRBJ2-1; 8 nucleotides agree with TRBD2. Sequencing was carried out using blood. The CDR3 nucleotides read TGCAGCGGGCGGGAGGACTCCTACAATGAGCAGTTCTTC. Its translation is CSGREDSYNEQFF.